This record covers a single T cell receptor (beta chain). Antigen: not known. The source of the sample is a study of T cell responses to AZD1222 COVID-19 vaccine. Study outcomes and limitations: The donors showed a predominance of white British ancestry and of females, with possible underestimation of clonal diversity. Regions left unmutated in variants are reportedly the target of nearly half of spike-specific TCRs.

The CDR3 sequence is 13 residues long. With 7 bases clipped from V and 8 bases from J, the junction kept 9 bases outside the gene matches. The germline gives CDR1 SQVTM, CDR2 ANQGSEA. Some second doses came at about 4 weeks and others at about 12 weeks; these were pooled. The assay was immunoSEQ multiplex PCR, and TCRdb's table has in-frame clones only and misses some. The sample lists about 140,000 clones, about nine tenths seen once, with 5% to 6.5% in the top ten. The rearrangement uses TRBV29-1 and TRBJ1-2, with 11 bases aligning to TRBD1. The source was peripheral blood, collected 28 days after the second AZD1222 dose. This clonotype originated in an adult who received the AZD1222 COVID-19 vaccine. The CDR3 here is CSARGQGDSGYTF. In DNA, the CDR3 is TGCAGCGCCCGGGGACAGGGGGATTCGGGCTACACCTTC.